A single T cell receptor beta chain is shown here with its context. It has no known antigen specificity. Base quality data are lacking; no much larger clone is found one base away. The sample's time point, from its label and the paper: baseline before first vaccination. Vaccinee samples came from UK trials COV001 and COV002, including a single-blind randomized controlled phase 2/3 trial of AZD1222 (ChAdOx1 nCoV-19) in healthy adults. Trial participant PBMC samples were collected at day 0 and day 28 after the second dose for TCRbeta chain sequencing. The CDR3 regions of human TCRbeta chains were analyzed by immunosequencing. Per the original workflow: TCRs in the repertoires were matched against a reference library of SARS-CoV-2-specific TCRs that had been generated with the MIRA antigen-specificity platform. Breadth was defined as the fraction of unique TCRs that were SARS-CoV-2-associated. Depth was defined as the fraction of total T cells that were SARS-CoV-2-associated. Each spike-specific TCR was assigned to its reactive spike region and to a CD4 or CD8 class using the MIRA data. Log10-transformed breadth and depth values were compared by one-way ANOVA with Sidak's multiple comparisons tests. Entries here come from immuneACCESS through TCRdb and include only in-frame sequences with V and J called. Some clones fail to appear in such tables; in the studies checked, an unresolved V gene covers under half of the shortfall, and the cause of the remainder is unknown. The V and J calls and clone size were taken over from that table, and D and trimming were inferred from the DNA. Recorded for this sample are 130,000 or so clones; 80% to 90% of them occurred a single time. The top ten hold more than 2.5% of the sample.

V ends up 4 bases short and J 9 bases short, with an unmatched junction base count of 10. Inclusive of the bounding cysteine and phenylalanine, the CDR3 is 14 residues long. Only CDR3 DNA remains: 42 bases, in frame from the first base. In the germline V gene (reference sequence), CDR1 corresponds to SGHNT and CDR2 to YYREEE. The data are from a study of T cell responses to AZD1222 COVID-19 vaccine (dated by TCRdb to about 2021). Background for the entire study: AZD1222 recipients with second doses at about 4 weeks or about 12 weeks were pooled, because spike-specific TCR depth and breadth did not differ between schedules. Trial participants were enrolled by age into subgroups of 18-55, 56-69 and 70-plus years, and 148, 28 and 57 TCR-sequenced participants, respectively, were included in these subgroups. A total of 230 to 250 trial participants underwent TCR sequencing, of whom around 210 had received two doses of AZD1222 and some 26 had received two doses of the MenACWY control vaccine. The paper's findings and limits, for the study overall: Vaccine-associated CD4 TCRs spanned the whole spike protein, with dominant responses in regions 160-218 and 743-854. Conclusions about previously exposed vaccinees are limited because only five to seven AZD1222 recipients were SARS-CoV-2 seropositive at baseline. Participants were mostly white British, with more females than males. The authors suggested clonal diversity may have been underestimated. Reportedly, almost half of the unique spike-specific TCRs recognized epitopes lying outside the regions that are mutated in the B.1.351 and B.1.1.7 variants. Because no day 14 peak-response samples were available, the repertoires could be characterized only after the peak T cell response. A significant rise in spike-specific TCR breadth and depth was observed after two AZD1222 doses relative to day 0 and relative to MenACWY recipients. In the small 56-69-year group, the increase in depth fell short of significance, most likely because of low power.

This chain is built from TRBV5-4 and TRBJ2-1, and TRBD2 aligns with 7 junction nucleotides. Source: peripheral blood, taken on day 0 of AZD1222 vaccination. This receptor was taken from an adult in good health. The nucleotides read TGTGCCAGCAGCGCGACGGCGGGAGATGGTGAGCAGTTCTTC. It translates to CASSATAGDGEQFF.